These 29 T cell receptor beta chains share one sample of origin, sequenced in a study of shared clonotypes between healthy human individuals. Assay used: immunoSEQ multiplex PCR; TCRdb lists only in-frame clones, some missing. The table records around 1,000,000 clones, approximately 77% of them present only once. Sequenced input: memory CD4+ T cells from PBMCs. Subset defined: CD45RA-negative fraction. The origin of the receptors is a man aged 18 to 30 in good health. Some clones in this sample may be carry-over from other donors' samples.

The chain links TRBV13 to TRBJ1-3; D uncertain. Germline loops: CDR1 PRHDT, CDR2 FYEKMQ (reference sequence). Trimming stripped 1 base from V and 2 bases from J, with 3 bases between. The CDR3 extends over 13 amino acids. The CDR3, as DNA: TGTGCCAGCAGCTTAGTGGCTGGAAACACCATATATTTT. It specifies CASSLVAGNTIYF.

This clone has just one count. The V gene is TRBV5-1, the J gene TRBJ2-1, with 9 bases identical to TRBD2. V was clipped by 4 bases and J by 6 bases; unmatched bases: 11. The CDR3 loop spans 16 amino acids. From germline, CDR1 is SGHRS and CDR2 YFSETQ. CDR3 amino acids: CASSPAGTSRLNEQFF. The CDR3 DNA follows: TGCGCCAGCAGCCCCGCCGGGACTAGCAGGCTCAATGAGCAGTTCTTC. The full variable domain, its missing parts supplied by reference TRBV5-1 and TRBJ2-1, is KAGVTQTPRYLIKTRGQQVTLSCSPISGHRSVSWYQQTPGQGLQFLFEYFSETQRNKGNFPGRFSGRQFSNSRSEMNVSTLELGDSALYLCASSPAGTSRLNEQFFGPGTRLTVL.

V usage is TRBV11-2 and J usage is TRBJ2-7; the match to TRBD2 covers 8 bases. This CDR3 contains 15 residues. CDR1 SGHAT and CDR2 FQNNGV come from the germline V gene. With V trimmed by 3 bases and J by 3 bases, 7 bases remained unmatched. CDR3 sequence reads: CASSFLGLAGYEQYF. The CDR3 region has the DNA TGTGCCAGCAGCTTCCTGGGCCTAGCGGGCTACGAGCAGTACTTC.

The chain has TRBV11-2 and TRBJ2-4; TRBD2 might be the D (6 bases). CDR1 and CDR2 from the germline V gene are SGHAT and FQNNGV. CDR3 length equals 15 residues. V lost 5 bases, J lost 7 bases, and 18 bases lay in between. DNA of the CDR3: TGTGCCAGCAGCCCAAGGTGGGGTGCGGGGAACATTCAGTACTTC. Protein sequence: CASSPRWGAGNIQYF.

The rearrangement joins TRBV2 to TRBJ2-3; D gene uncertain. Germline V gives CDR1 SNHLY, CDR2 FYNNEI. The CDR3 length is 13 residues. V lost 2 bases, J lost 5 bases, and 8 bases lay in between. CDR3 region: CASSEPPGDTQYF. The DNA of the CDR3 is TGTGCCAGCAGTGAACCCCCAGGAGATACGCAGTATTTT.

This chain links TRBV5-1 with TRBJ2-7, with 8 bases fitting TRBD2. The CDR3 loop spans 13 amino acids. Germline V gives CDR1 SGHRS, CDR2 YFSETQ. Unmatched junction bases numbered 5, after V lost 3 bases and J lost 6 bases. CDR3 in amino acids: CASSSGLVSEQYF. CDR3 bases: TGCGCCAGCAGCTCGGGACTAGTAAGCGAGCAGTACTTC.

The table lists this clone with a count of one. The chain has TRBV28 and TRBJ2-2, with D perhaps given as TRBD1 or TRBD2 (5 bases each). V gave up 5 bases and J gave up 0 bases, with 16 bases separating them. This CDR3 contains 17 residues. CDR1 is MDHEN, CDR2 SYDVKM, per germline. The CDR3 coding sequence is TGTGCCAGCAGTCTCCAAGGGGACCCCTCGAACACCGGGGAGCTGTTTTTT. It yields the protein CASSLQGDPSNTGELFF.

The V and J genes are TRBV9 and TRBJ2-7, with 7 bases fitting TRBD1. With V trimmed by 0 bases and J by 3 bases, 3 bases remained unmatched. CDR3 length equals 14 residues. Germline V gene lookup returns CDR1 SGDLS and CDR2 YYNGEE. CDR3 in DNA: TGTGCCAGCAGCGTAGCCCCAGGGGGCTACGAGCAGTACTTC. Translation gives CASSVAPGGYEQYF.

V gene TRBV29-1 combines with J gene TRBJ2-1, with TRBD1 identical over 8 bases. Germline CDR1 and CDR2: SQVTM and ANQGSEA. V gave up 6 bases and J gave up 5 bases; unmatched junction bases: 9. The CDR3 length is 14 residues. CDR3 DNA: TGCAGCGTCGCCGACAGGGGACCGCACAATGAGCAGTTCTTC. Translated: CSVADRGPHNEQFF.

The chain links TRBV5-1 to TRBJ2-3; the match to TRBD2 covers 7 bases. J was trimmed by 5 bases and V by 3 bases; bases with no gene match: 6. Germline V CDR1 and CDR2: SGHRS, YFSETQ. The CDR3 has 14 amino acids. Written as DNA, the CDR3 is TGCGCCAGCAGCTGGTCTGCGGGGGTAGATACGCAGTATTTT. This codes for CASSWSAGVDTQYF.

V is TRBV29-1 and J is TRBJ1-1; 9 nucleotides agree with TRBD1. The CDR3 covers 11 residues. From germline, CDR1 is SQVTM and CDR2 ANQGSEA. V trimming: 6 bases; J trimming: 11 bases; junction bases outside the gene matches: 7. CDR3 region: CSVAGQGPAFF. CDR3 coding DNA: TGCAGCGTAGCGGGACAGGGCCCGGCTTTCTTT. Complete variable domain (other parts from reference TRBV29-1 and TRBJ1-1): SAVISQKPSRDICQRGTSLTIQCQVDSQVTMMFWYRQQPGQSLTLIATANQGSEATYESGFVIDKFPISRPNLTFSTLTVSNMSPEDSSIYLCSVAGQGPAFFGQGTRLTVV.

The CDR3 spells CASSTGAGNTEAFF. The CDR3 DNA reads TGCGCCAGCAGCACCGGGGCGGGTAACACTGAAGCTTTCTTT. V gene TRBV5-1 combines with J gene TRBJ1-1, with D possibly TRBD1 on 5 matching bases. Looked up from germline, CDR1 is SGHRS and CDR2 is YFSETQ. The CDR3 totals 14 residues. The V and J ends lost 4 bases and 2 bases respectively, with 12 bases between them. The whole variable domain, remainder taken from reference TRBV5-1 and TRBJ1-1, is KAGVTQTPRYLIKTRGQQVTLSCSPISGHRSVSWYQQTPGQGLQFLFEYFSETQRNKGNFPGRFSGRQFSNSRSEMNVSTLELGDSALYLCASSTGAGNTEAFFGQGTRLTVV.

This chain links TRBV11-3 with TRBJ2-2; possibly TRBD2 for D (5 bases). Germline values: CDR1 SGHNT, CDR2 YENEEA. V lost 0 bases, J lost 4 bases, and 15 bases lay in between. The length of the CDR3 is 17 residues. CDR3 DNA sequence: TGTGCCAGCAGCTTAGACGGGGTCGGCGTTAGCACCGGGGAGCTGTTTTTT. Its protein product is CASSLDGVGVSTGELFF.

This chain connects TRBV28 to TRBJ1-1; D might be TRBD1 (5 bases). In germline, CDR1 is MDHEN, CDR2 SYDVKM. Trimming pared 8 bases from V and 1 base from J, leaving 14 bases between. The CDR3 spans 14 residues. This CDR3 is CASGVGGKNTEAFF. The CDR3 DNA is TGTGCCAGCGGCGTCGGGGGGAAGAACACTGAAGCTTTCTTT.

With regard to this clone: The same CDR3 also results from other DNA sequences found in this sample. The chain joins TRBV7-8 to TRBJ2-1; D unclear. Trimming stripped 1 base from V and 3 bases from J, with 7 bases between. Per germline, CDR1 SGHVS and CDR2 FQNEAQ. The CDR3 is 14 residues long. The CDR3 protein is CASSLGAGYNEQFF. CDR3 sequence (DNA): TGTGCCAGCAGCTTAGGGGCAGGCTACAATGAGCAGTTCTTC.

There are many counts of this clone. This sample also contains other DNA sequences that code for the same CDR3. The chain recombines TRBV7-6 with TRBJ1-5; possibly TRBD1 for D (6 bases). The germline gives CDR1 SGHVS, CDR2 FNYEAQ. CDR3 length equals 15 residues. V was clipped by 1 base and J by 3 bases, with 10 bases between them. In DNA form, the CDR3 reads TGTGCCAGCAGCTTAGATTCAGGGGTCAATCAGCCCCAGCATTTT. Translating it yields CASSLDSGVNQPQHF.

This sequence joins TRBV5-1 and TRBJ2-5; no definite D call. The germline V gene encodes CDR1 SGHRS and CDR2 YFSETQ. There are 16 residues in the CDR3. Trimming pared 1 base from V and 0 bases from J, leaving 13 bases between. Written as DNA, the CDR3 is TGCGCCAGCAGCTTGAGTGACACCCGGTACCAAGAGACCCAGTACTTC. Amino acids: CASSLSDTRYQETQYF.

The chain recombines TRBV7-2 with TRBJ2-7; D is unclear. The germline CDR1 and CDR2 sequences are SGHTA and FQGNSA. V shed 5 bases and J shed 2 bases, with 19 bases lying between them. The CDR3 is 16 residues long. In DNA form, the CDR3 reads TGTGCCAGCAGCCCCGCCTCGGGCCGCATTACCTACGAGCAGTACTTC. Protein product: CASSPASGRITYEQYF.

The gene calls are TRBV11-1 and TRBJ1-1; no clear D gene. The ends were cut back, 5 bases at V and 5 bases at J, with 12 bases in the middle. Per the germline V gene, CDR1 is SGHAT and CDR2 is FQDESV (reference sequence). This CDR3 comprises 13 residues. Here the CDR3 DNA reads TGTGCCAGCAGCCCATCTGGAGGGACTGAAGCTTTCTTT. This gives the protein CASSPSGGTEAFF.

The V call is TRBV5-1, the J call TRBJ2-1; TRBD2 agrees at 10 bases. This CDR3 is 15 amino acids long. V trimming: 4 bases; J trimming: 10 bases; junction bases outside the gene matches: 11. Germline assignment: CDR1 SGHRS and CDR2 YFSETQ. The CDR3 sequence: CASSPTSGTGLEQFF. CDR3 DNA sequence: TGCGCCAGCAGCCCAACTAGCGGGACAGGCTTAGAGCAGTTCTTC. Full variable domain (remainder filled in from reference TRBV5-1 and TRBJ2-1): KAGVTQTPRYLIKTRGQQVTLSCSPISGHRSVSWYQQTPGQGLQFLFEYFSETQRNKGNFPGRFSGRQFSNSRSEMNVSTLELGDSALYLCASSPTSGTGLEQFFGPGTRLTVL.

CDR3 coding DNA: TGTGCCAGCAGCAAATCGACGGGGGGCGTCGGGGAGCTGTTTTTT. Translated: CASSKSTGGVGELFF. This rearrangement joins TRBV7-8 to TRBJ2-2, with a possible D match to TRBD2 (7 bases). Trimming stripped 5 bases from V and 7 bases from J, with 17 bases between. The CDR3 has 15 residues. Germline values: CDR1 SGHVS, CDR2 FQNEAQ.

The chain joins TRBV2 to TRBJ1-2, with TRBD1 as a possible D gene (5 bases). This CDR3 has 18 residues. The germline V gene encodes CDR1 SNHLY and CDR2 FYNNEI. V was clipped by 5 bases and J by 4 bases, with 26 bases between them. The CDR3 loop is CASSFLGVIYERVYGYTF. The CDR3 coding sequence is TGTGCCAGCAGTTTCCTGGGGGTAATTTATGAACGGGTCTATGGCTACACCTTC.

The rearrangement uses TRBV11-3 and TRBJ1-1; no clear D. V was shortened by 3 bases and J by 0 bases, with 8 bases between the two germline ends. The CDR3 has 14 residues. Germline CDR1 reads SGHNT; CDR2 reads YENEEA. CDR3 in amino acids: CASSFKTVNTEAFF. The CDR3 coding sequence is TGTGCCAGCAGCTTCAAAACAGTGAACACTGAAGCTTTCTTT.

This chain links TRBV28 with TRBJ2-3; 12 bases align to TRBD2. Germline V gives CDR1 MDHEN, CDR2 SYDVKM. This CDR3 is 16 amino acids long. V shed 8 bases and J 3 bases; nucleotides not matched to a gene: 9. CDR3 amino acids: CASPSGRAVGTDTQYF. The DNA for the CDR3 is TGTGCCAGCCCTAGCGGGAGGGCCGTTGGTACAGATACGCAGTATTTT.

In its sample, this clone was seen once. The chain carries TRBV15 and TRBJ1-2, with 7 bases aligning to TRBD1. V shed 0 bases, J shed 3 bases, and the junction held 7 bases outside the gene matches. Germline-derived CDR1 and CDR2 are LNHNV and YYDKDF (reference sequence). The CDR3 length is 16 residues. The CDR3 region is CATSRDKTGRHYGYTF. CDR3 sequence (DNA): TGTGCCACCAGCAGAGATAAGACAGGGCGCCACTATGGCTACACCTTC.

The genes are TRBV28 and TRBJ1-5, with 8 bases matching TRBD1. The junction had 9 bases not matched to a gene; V was cut back by 10 bases and J by 7 bases. The germline CDR1 and CDR2 sequences are MDHEN and SYDVKM. This CDR3 comprises 13 residues. As DNA, the CDR3 is TGTGCCACCAAACCTCAGGGGGCACAGCCCCAGCATTTT. Protein: CATKPQGAQPQHF.

This clone was observed a few times. The chain employs TRBV9 and TRBJ2-7; D might be TRBD1 (5 bases). The V gene lost 2 bases and the J gene lost 0 bases, with 6 bases spanning the gap. This CDR3 has 13 residues. The V gene's germline CDR1 is SGDLS and CDR2 YYNGEE. In DNA, the CDR3 is TGTGCCAGCAGCGTGCAGGGCTCCTACGAGCAGTACTTC. It codes for CASSVQGSYEQYF.

The CDR3 sequence is CASSSPANTGELFF. DNA of the CDR3: TGTGCCAGCAGTTCCCCGGCGAACACCGGGGAGCTGTTTTTT. The chain is built from TRBV28 and TRBJ2-2; D unclear. The V and J ends lost 4 bases and 0 bases respectively, with 6 bases between them. Germline V lookup: CDR1 MDHEN, CDR2 SYDVKM. This CDR3 has 14 amino acids.

V usage is TRBV6-5 and J usage is TRBJ1-2, with TRBD1 matching 8 bases. Looked up from germline, CDR1 is MNHEY and CDR2 is SVGAGI. The CDR3 contains 13 residues. Trimming took 6 bases from V and 9 from J; bases not matched to a gene: 9. CDR3 in amino acids: CASSPDREGRYTF. CDR3 in DNA: TGTGCCAGCAGCCCGGACAGGGAAGGGCGCTACACCTTC.